A single TCR beta chain is shown here with its context. The CDR3 runs 16 residues. CDR1 and CDR2 from the germline V gene are MNHEY and SMNVEV (reference sequence). The junction had 3 bases not matched to a gene; V was cut back by 2 bases and J by 5 bases. This sample is part of a study of CD8+CD57+ T cells in acquired aplastic anemia. The authors sequenced patients whose flow cytometry had shown CD8+CD57+ cell expansion. Using genomic DNA as the template, TCR beta VDJ and CDR3 profiling was carried out. TCRdb re-analysed the reads in MiXCR, keeping a single row per CDR3 protein. The table records some 170,000 distinct CDR3 sequences, around 48% of them present only once.

This rearrangement joins TRBV27 to TRBJ2-2; 12 nucleotides match TRBD2. The sequence derives from a human donor with aplastic anemia. The source material was sorted CD4+, CD8+, or CD8+CD57+ T cells (not recorded which) from PBMCs. The CDR3 reads CASSLRLAGVTGELFF. CDR3 nucleotides: TGTGCCAGCAGTTTAAGACTAGCGGGGGTTACCGGGGAGCTGTTTTTT.